These 7 T cell receptor beta chains came from one sample sequenced in a study of shared clonotypes between healthy human individuals. Naive CD8 isolation took CD45RO-negative cells positively selected for CCR7 and excluded terminally differentiated effector memory CD45RA+ cells. Assay used: immunoSEQ multiplex PCR; TCRdb lists only in-frame clones, some missing. This table has around 2.1 million clones, about 92% appearing once. Input material: naive CD8+ T cells from PBMCs. The receptors shown here come from a man aged 18 to 29 in good health. Some clones in this sample may be carry-over from other donors' samples.

The V call is TRBV5-1, the J call TRBJ2-1; D gene uncertain. The germline V gene encodes CDR1 SGHRS and CDR2 YFSETQ. Between the trimmed V and J ends, which lost 0 bases and 0 bases, there was a span of 16 bases. This CDR3 is 18 amino acids long. This CDR3 reads CASSLGGYSSPSYNEQFF. The CDR3 region has the DNA TGCGCCAGCAGCTTGGGGGGTTACAGTTCCCCCTCCTACAATGAGCAGTTCTTC.

The CDR3 loop is CASSSASGSYEQYF. CDR3 bases: TGTGCCAGCAGCTCGGCTAGCGGGTCCTACGAGCAGTACTTC. The genes are TRBV6-5 and TRBJ2-7; 8 bases map to TRBD2. Per germline, CDR1 MNHEY and CDR2 SVGAGI. The trim removed 6 bases at V and 1 base at J, leaving 5 bases unmatched. The CDR3 loop spans 14 amino acids.

Details on this clone: The identical CDR3 is also encoded by other nucleotide sequences in the sample. The chain is built from TRBV7-9 and TRBJ1-1, with 8 bases fitting TRBD1. The germline gives CDR1 SEHNR, CDR2 FQNEAQ (reference sequence). V was pared by 5 bases and J by 0 bases, with 2 bases of the junction left unmatched. The CDR3 runs to 14 residues. In nucleotides, the CDR3 is TGTGCCAGCAGCCCACAGGGGGTGAACACTGAAGCTTTCTTT. Translated, it gives CASSPQGVNTEAFF.

The chain recombines TRBV15 with TRBJ2-7; 10 nucleotides agree with TRBD2. The CDR3 covers 15 residues. Trimming removed 5 bases from V and 3 bases from J; junction bases left unmatched: 7. In germline, CDR1 is LNHNV, CDR2 YYDKDF (reference sequence). The CDR3 spells CATSPAPSGSYEQYF. CDR3 nucleotide sequence: TGTGCCACCAGCCCCGCCCCTAGCGGGAGCTACGAGCAGTACTTC.

The chain carries TRBV28 and TRBJ1-5, with no clear D. Between the trimmed V and J ends, which lost 2 bases and 1 base, there was a span of 15 bases. The CDR3 consists of 17 residues. Germline CDR1 is MDHEN and CDR2 is SYDVKM. DNA for the CDR3: TGTGCCAGCAGTTTAGCGGCAGGAGTAGGGAGCAATCAGCCCCAGCATTTT. It specifies CASSLAAGVGSNQPQHF.

This clone was observed once. This chain links TRBV27 with TRBJ2-3; D tentatively reads TRBD1 or TRBD2 (5 bases each). This CDR3 spans 17 amino acids. CDR1 is MNHEY and CDR2 is SMNVEV in the germline V gene (reference sequence). The V end was cut by 4 bases, the J end by 1 base, with 18 bases between. The CDR3 loop reads CASSSLLRVGGTDTQYF. DNA for the CDR3: TGTGCCAGCAGTTCCCTCCTGAGGGTAGGGGGCACAGATACGCAGTATTTT.

The chain links TRBV14 to TRBJ2-1; no definite D call. V gave up 4 bases and J gave up 0 bases, with 13 bases separating them. Germline assignment: CDR1 SGHDN and CDR2 FVKESK. The CDR3 runs 16 residues. The CDR3 region has the DNA TGTGCCAGCAGCCCCGTCCGGGTACGCTCCTACAATGAGCAGTTCTTC. Amino acid sequence: CASSPVRVRSYNEQFF.